A single sample is the source of the 30 T cell receptor beta chains below, sequenced in a study of T cell clonotyping in hematopoietic cell transplantation. Sequenced by immunoSEQ multiplex PCR; TCRdb stores in-frame clones only, minus some. The table records about 43,000 clones, 95% of them present only once. The sequenced sample was peripheral blood mononuclear cells. The receptor set was obtained from a man aged 30 to 45 in good health. Some clones in this sample may be carry-over from other donors' samples.

The chain is built from TRBV4-3 and TRBJ2-1, with 10 bases identical to TRBD2. There are 15 residues in the CDR3. CDR1 and CDR2 from the germline V gene are LGHNA and YSLEER. V was pared by 3 bases and J by 2 bases, with 1 base of the junction left unmatched. The CDR3 DNA is TGCGCCAGCAGCCACGGGACTAGCGCCTACAATGAGCAGTTCTTC. It is translated as CASSHGTSAYNEQFF.

This chain links TRBV5-1 with TRBJ1-1; perhaps TRBD1 as D (6 bases). Germline V gives CDR1 SGHRS, CDR2 YFSETQ. Trimming stripped 4 bases from V and 10 bases from J, with 17 bases between. The CDR3 extends over 13 amino acids. CDR3 protein: CASSPRQGIGAFF. The DNA for the CDR3 is TGCGCCAGCAGCCCCAGGCAGGGGATTGGAGCTTTCTTT.

This chain joins TRBV19 and TRBJ2-6; a possible D gene is TRBD1 (7 bases). This CDR3 has 16 residues. Per the germline V gene, CDR1 is LNHDA and CDR2 is SQIVND (reference sequence). The V end was cut by 5 bases, the J end by 0 bases, with 11 bases between. The CDR3 DNA follows: TGTGCCAGTAGTGGCGGGACAGCCTCTGGGGCCAACGTCCTGACTTTC. Translation gives CASSGGTASGANVLTF.

The chain has TRBV4-1 and TRBJ2-1, with 8 positions matching TRBD1. The germline CDR1 and CDR2 sequences are MGHRA and YSYEKL. The V and J ends lost 2 bases and 2 bases, in that order; junction bases with no gene match: 8. This CDR3 is built from 17 residues. CDR3 protein: CASSQPPGDRTYNEQFF. In nucleotides, the CDR3 is TGCGCCAGCAGCCAACCTCCCGGGGACAGGACCTACAATGAGCAGTTCTTC.

The chain uses TRBV9 and TRBJ1-1; possible D gene TRBD1, 6 bases. There are 14 residues in the CDR3. V lost 3 bases to trimming and J lost 5 bases, with 14 bases between them. Germline V CDR1 and CDR2: SGDLS, YYNGEE. The DNA for the CDR3 is TGTGCCAGCAGCGAAGGGGGGGAAAGGACTGAAGCTTTCTTT. It codes for CASSEGGERTEAFF. Combining the CDR3 with reference TRBV9 and TRBJ1-1 gives the whole variable domain DSGVTQTPKHLITATGQRVTLRCSPRSGDLSVYWYQQSLDQGLQFLIQYYNGEERAKGNILERFSAQQFPDLHSELNLSSLELGDSALYFCASSEGGERTEAFFGQGTRLTVV.

The J gene is TRBJ2-3, the V gene TRBV7-3; TRBD1 matches at 8 bases. Germline V gene data show CDR1 as SGHTA and CDR2 as FQGTGA. CDR3 length: 18 residues. V lost 1 base and J lost 0; bases outside the gene matches: 9. CDR3: CASSLISVGTGSTDTQYF. In DNA form, the CDR3 reads TGTGCCAGCAGCTTAATAAGTGTTGGGACAGGTAGCACAGATACGCAGTATTTT. Full variable domain (missing parts from reference TRBV7-3 and TRBJ2-3): GAGVSQTPSNKVTEKGKYVELRCDPISGHTALYWYRQSLGQGPEFLIYFQGTGAADDSGLPNDRFFAVRPEGSVSTLKIQRTERGDSAVYLCASSLISVGTGSTDTQYFGPGTRLTVL.

This clone showed up just once. The chain joins TRBV9 to TRBJ1-1; D gene ambiguous. This CDR3 is 14 amino acids long. V lost 1 base and J 1 base, leaving 8 bases between the germline ends. The germline gives CDR1 SGDLS, CDR2 YYNGEE. The CDR3 region is CASSVSQRNTEAFF. CDR3 in DNA: TGTGCCAGCAGCGTATCACAGAGGAACACTGAAGCTTTCTTT.

For this clone: Its ends do not fully match the called genes, so a read error is possible. V gene TRBV7-3 combines with J gene TRBJ2-4; possibly TRBD1 for D (6 bases). Germline CDR1 SGHTA, CDR2 FQGTGA. This CDR3 is 17 amino acids long. DNA of the CDR3: TGTGACAGCAGCCACCAACAGGGAAATAGAGCCAAAAACATTCAGTACTTC. Protein sequence: CDSSHQQGNRAKNIQYF.

The chain recombines TRBV11-3 with TRBJ2-6; D is perhaps TRBD1 (7 bases). This CDR3 spans 18 amino acids. CDR1 and CDR2 (germline): SGHNT, YENEEA. The V gene lost 4 bases and the J gene lost 1 base, with 17 bases spanning the gap. CDR3 region: CASSSRDSTKSGANVLTF. In DNA form, the CDR3 reads TGTGCCAGCAGCTCGCGGGACAGCACTAAATCTGGGGCCAACGTCCTGACTTTC. The full variable domain, its missing parts supplied by reference TRBV11-3 and TRBJ2-6, is EAGVVQSPRYKIIEKKQPVAFWCNPISGHNTLYWYLQNLGQGPELLIRYENEEAVDDSQLPKDRFSAERLKGVDSTLKIQPAELGDSAVYLCASSSRDSTKSGANVLTFGAGSRLTVL.

The CDR3 spells CASSPSDLGVYGYTF. DNA of the CDR3: TGTGCCAGCAGCCCCAGTGACTTAGGGGTTTATGGCTACACCTTC. This chain uses TRBV9 with TRBJ1-2, with D perhaps TRBD1 (5 bases). Germline CDR1 reads SGDLS; CDR2 reads YYNGEE. There are 15 residues in the CDR3. Trimming removed 4 bases from V and 5 bases from J, with 18 bases in between.

The rearrangement joins TRBV6-1 to TRBJ2-7; 7 positions match TRBD2. V lost 5 bases and J lost 2; bases outside the gene matches: 6. The germline gives CDR1 MNHNS, CDR2 SASEGT. The CDR3 is 14 amino acids. CDR3 bases: TGTGCCAGCAGTACCTCTGCGGGAGCCTACGAGCAGTACTTC. As protein: CASSTSAGAYEQYF.

The V call is TRBV6-1, the J call TRBJ2-7; D might be TRBD1 or TRBD2, each matching 5 bases. Germline assignment: CDR1 MNHNS and CDR2 SASEGT. With 6 bases removed from V and 7 bases from J, the gap between germline ends came to 13 bases. This CDR3 is 12 amino acids long. The CDR3 sequence is CASRGPPEEQYF. DNA for the CDR3: TGTGCCAGCAGGGGACCGCCGGAAGAGCAGTACTTC.

On this clone: Additional DNA sequences in this sample encode the identical CDR3. The chain carries TRBV29-1 and TRBJ2-2, with D perhaps matching TRBD1 (5 bases). Looked up from germline, CDR1 is SQVTM and CDR2 is ANQGSEA. CDR3 length: 13 residues. The ends were cut back, 7 bases at V and 1 base at J, with 10 bases in the middle. CDR3 in amino acids: CSGGTGNTGELFF. The CDR3 nucleotides read TGCAGCGGGGGAACAGGGAACACCGGGGAGCTGTTTTTT.

The V gene is TRBV5-6, the J gene TRBJ2-1; D not resolved. The CDR3 consists of 12 residues. Germline values: CDR1 SGHDT, CDR2 YYEEEE. The V end lost 0 bases, the J end lost 13 bases, and 11 bases lay between the germline ends. The CDR3 loop is CASSLVANLQFF. CDR3 bases: TGTGCCAGCAGCTTGGTTGCGAATCTTCAGTTCTTC.

The CDR3 reads CASSESRTGGYEQYF. DNA of the CDR3: TGTGCCAGCAGTGAAAGCCGGACAGGGGGCTACGAGCAGTACTTC. J is TRBJ2-7 and V is TRBV6-1; 10 bases are shared with TRBD1. In germline, CDR1 is MNHNS, CDR2 SASEGT. The CDR3 totals 15 residues. V trimming: 2 bases; J trimming: 3 bases; junction bases outside the gene matches: 4.

The chain uses TRBV11-2 and TRBJ1-1; D remains unclear. Germline CDR1 and CDR2: SGHAT and FQNNGV. CDR3 length: 15 amino acids. With 0 bases removed from V and 1 base from J, the gap between germline ends came to 9 bases. The CDR3 sequence is CASSLEGLRNTEAFF. CDR3 DNA: TGTGCCAGCAGCTTAGAGGGTCTTCGGAACACTGAAGCTTTCTTT.

The V and J genes are TRBV7-7 and TRBJ2-2, with D uncertain. CDR3 length: 13 amino acids. Germline CDR1 reads SSHAT; CDR2 reads FNYEAQ (reference sequence). Trimming left V 1 base short and J 2 bases short, with 2 bases between. Here the CDR3 DNA reads TGTGCCAGCAGCTTAGGCAACACCGGGGAGCTGTTTTTT. Protein product: CASSLGNTGELFF.

The gene calls are TRBV19 and TRBJ1-2, with TRBD1 matching over 7 bases. The junction had 14 bases not matched to a gene; V was cut back by 5 bases and J by 2 bases. CDR3 length: 17 residues. Germline V gene data show CDR1 as LNHDA and CDR2 as SQIVND (reference sequence). DNA of the CDR3: TGTGCCAGTAGTCTATCGAGGTCACAGGGGTTGAACTATGGCTACACCTTC. This codes for CASSLSRSQGLNYGYTF.

V is TRBV27 and J is TRBJ2-7; a possible D gene is TRBD2 (5 bases). Trimming stripped 0 bases from V and 7 bases from J, with 16 bases between. The CDR3 is 15 residues long. CDR1 and CDR2 from the germline V gene are MNHEY and SMNVEV (reference sequence). The CDR3 region has the DNA TGTGCCAGCAGTTTATCTACGAAGGCACCGGGAGAGCAGTACTTC. This codes for CASSLSTKAPGEQYF.

The genes are TRBV5-1 and TRBJ2-3, with D tentatively TRBD1 or TRBD2 (6 bases each). CDR1 and CDR2 (germline): SGHRS, YFSETQ. Trimming took off 2 bases at V and 5 bases at J, with 18 bases between the two ends. CDR3 length: 16 residues. Here the CDR3 DNA reads TGCGCCAGCAGCTTCAACAGGGAGGTTGTTAAAGATACGCAGTATTTT. Translation: CASSFNREVVKDTQYF.

J is TRBJ2-2 and V is TRBV5-6; no clear D. V lost 4 bases to trimming and J lost 2 bases, with 3 bases between them. CDR3 size: 12 residues. Per the germline V gene, CDR1 is SGHDT and CDR2 is YYEEEE. CDR3 sequence reads: CASSDNTGELFF. The DNA for the CDR3 is TGTGCCAGCAGCGACAACACCGGGGAGCTGTTTTTT.

The chain couples TRBV7-2 to TRBJ1-5; D may be TRBD1 (5 bases). Germline assignment: CDR1 SGHTA and CDR2 FQGNSA. There are 14 residues in the CDR3. Trimming stripped 5 bases from V and 4 bases from J, with 12 bases between. CDR3 region: CASSARRGNQPQHF. CDR3 nucleotides: TGTGCCAGCAGCGCCAGACGGGGGAATCAGCCCCAGCATTTT. Full variable domain (remainder filled in from reference TRBV7-2 and TRBJ1-5): GAGVSQSPSNKVTEKGKDVELRCDPISGHTALYWYRQSLGQGLEFLIYFQGNSAPDKSGLPSDRFSAERTGGSVSTLTIQRTQQEDSAVYLCASSARRGNQPQHFGDGTRLSIL.

The gene calls are TRBV19 and TRBJ2-4, with D unresolved. The CDR3 totals 15 residues. Per the germline V gene, CDR1 is LNHDA and CDR2 is SQIVND (reference sequence). The V gene lost 7 bases and the J gene lost 2 bases, with 15 bases spanning the gap. The CDR3 protein is CASTALGNTKNIQYF. CDR3 nucleotides: TGTGCCAGTACCGCATTAGGGAATACCAAAAACATTCAGTACTTC. The entire variable domain, with the rest obtained from reference TRBV19 and TRBJ2-4, is as follows: DGGITQSPKYLFRKEGQNVTLSCEQNLNHDAMYWYRQDPGQGLRLIYYSQIVNDFQKGDIAEGYSVSREKKESFPLTVTSAQKNPTAFYLCASTALGNTKNIQYFGAGTRLSVL.

V and J are TRBV11-2 and TRBJ2-7, with 7 positions matching TRBD2. Trimming cost V 5 bases and J 0 bases; bases outside gene matches: 4. Germline lookup yields CDR1 SGHAT and CDR2 FQNNGV. This CDR3 is built from 14 residues. The CDR3 is CASSPSSGSYEQYF. The CDR3 DNA reads as TGTGCCAGCAGCCCCTCTAGCGGCTCCTACGAGCAGTACTTC.

The CDR3 DNA reads as TGCGCCAGCAGTGAGTCCCCCGCGGGAGGCACAGATACGCAGTATTTT. Translation: CASSESPAGGTDTQYF. The chain uses TRBV10-1 and TRBJ2-3; 7 nucleotides match TRBD2. V dropped 0 bases and J dropped 1; count of bases not matched to a gene: 4. CDR3 length: 16 amino acids. Germline CDR1 reads WNHNN; CDR2 reads SYGVQD (reference sequence).

The CDR3 DNA reads TGTGCCACTGACCCGGGGGCCGACTATGGCTACACCTTC. Translation gives CATDPGADYGYTF. The chain combines TRBV7-9 with TRBJ1-2; perhaps TRBD1 as D (6 bases). The V and J ends lost 10 bases and 3 bases respectively, with 15 bases between them. CDR1 SEHNR and CDR2 FQNEAQ come from the germline V gene (reference sequence). The CDR3 length is 13 residues.

The chain couples TRBV20-1 to TRBJ2-5, with TRBD1 as a possible D gene (5 bases). V was shortened by 2 bases and J by 5 bases, with 6 bases between the two germline ends. The germline CDR1 and CDR2 sequences are DFQATT and SNEGSKA (reference sequence). CDR3 length: 11 residues. The chain's CDR3 is CSARWGETQYF. CDR3 DNA sequence: TGCAGTGCTAGATGGGGCGAGACCCAGTACTTC.

This clone was counted once. The rearrangement uses TRBV4-3 and TRBJ2-5, with 9 bases identical to TRBD2. Trimming removed 3 bases from V and 5 bases from J; junction bases left unmatched: 7. This CDR3 contains 15 residues. Germline CDR1 is LGHNA and CDR2 is YSLEER. The CDR3 here is CASSQVLAGRETQYF. The CDR3 DNA is TGCGCCAGCAGCCAGGTGCTAGCGGGACGGGAGACCCAGTACTTC.

The chain uses TRBV30 and TRBJ2-5, with 10 nucleotides matching TRBD2. Germline V gene data show CDR1 as GTSNPN and CDR2 as SVGIG (reference sequence). The V segment lost 4 bases and the J segment 5 bases; nucleotides outside the gene matches: 7. The CDR3 spans 14 residues. CDR3 amino acids: CAWTSSGSWETQYF. The CDR3 coding sequence is TGTGCCTGGACTTCTAGCGGGAGTTGGGAGACCCAGTACTTC.

This clone was seen a single time. This rearrangement joins TRBV10-3 to TRBJ1-6; weak D call: TRBD1 (5 bases). Germline V gives CDR1 ENHRY, CDR2 SYGVKD. This CDR3 has 16 residues. Trimming left V 0 bases short and J 3 bases short, with 9 bases between. The DNA for the CDR3 is TGTGCCATCAGTGAGTCGGGGGTCTACTATAATTCACCCCTCCACTTT. The encoded protein is CAISESGVYYNSPLHF.